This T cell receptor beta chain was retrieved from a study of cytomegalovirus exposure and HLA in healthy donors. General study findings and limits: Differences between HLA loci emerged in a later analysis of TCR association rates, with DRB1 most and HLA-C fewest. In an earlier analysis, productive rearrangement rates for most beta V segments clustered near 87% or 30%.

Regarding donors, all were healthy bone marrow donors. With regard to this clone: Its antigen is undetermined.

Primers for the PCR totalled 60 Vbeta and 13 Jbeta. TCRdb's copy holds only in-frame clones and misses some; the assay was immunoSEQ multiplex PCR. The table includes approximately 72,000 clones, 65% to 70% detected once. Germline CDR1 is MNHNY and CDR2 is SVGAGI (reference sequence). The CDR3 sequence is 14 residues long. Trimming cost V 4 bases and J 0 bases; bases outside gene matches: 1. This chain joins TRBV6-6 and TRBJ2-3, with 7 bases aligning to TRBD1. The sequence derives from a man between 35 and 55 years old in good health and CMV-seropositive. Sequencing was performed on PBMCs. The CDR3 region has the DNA TGTGCCAGCAGTTCCAGGGGGAGCACAGATACGCAGTATTTT. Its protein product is CASSSRGSTDTQYF.